A single sample is the source of the 32 T cell receptor beta chains below, sequenced in a study of shared clonotypes between healthy human individuals (dated by TCRdb to between 2020 and 2021). Library generation was performed with the immunoSEQ multiplex PCR assay. Not all clones reach the TCRdb copy of this immuneACCESS table, which keeps in-frame sequences only. Checked studies attribute under half of the gap to unresolved V genes and leave the rest unexplained. This sample lists over 2 million clones; over 85% were detected once. The leading ten clones occupy 0.1% to 0.15% of the sample. Specimen: naive CD4+ T cells sorted from blood. The sample's cell subset or site label is to be understood as: CD45RA+ positively selected. The receptors shown here come from a man between 18 and 35 years old in good health.

CDR3 sequence: CAMSTSGSVSNTGELFF. CDR3 DNA: TGTGCCATGTCGACTAGCGGGAGCGTTTCGAACACCGGGGAGCTGTTTTTT. V and J are TRBV10-3 and TRBJ2-2, with 12 nucleotides matching TRBD2. In germline, CDR1 is ENHRY, CDR2 SYGVKD. V was clipped by 9 bases and J by 0 bases; unmatched bases: 8. CDR3 size: 17 residues.

This clone appeared once. The rearrangement joins TRBV5-8 to TRBJ2-7; 12 bases align to TRBD2. The V and J ends lost 1 base and 4 bases, in that order; junction bases with no gene match: 3. The CDR3 consists of 15 residues. The germline V gene has CDR1 SGHTS and CDR2 YDEGEE. The CDR3 nucleotides are TGTGCCAGCAGCTTGCGGACTAGCGGGAAATACGAGCAGTACTTC. This encodes CASSLRTSGKYEQYF.

This clone was counted once. The chain joins TRBV7-2 to TRBJ1-5; the D gene is possibly TRBD1 (6 bases). Looked up from germline, CDR1 is SGHTA and CDR2 is FQGNSA. The V and J ends lost 1 base and 5 bases respectively, with 9 bases between them. The CDR3 loop spans 14 amino acids. CDR3 residues: CASSLGGGYQPQHF. For the CDR3, the DNA is TGTGCCAGCAGCTTAGGAGGGGGGTATCAGCCCCAGCATTTT.

This rearrangement joins TRBV15 to TRBJ1-4, with no clear D. V was shortened by 4 bases and J by 4 bases, with 7 bases between the two germline ends. The germline gives CDR1 LNHNV, CDR2 YYDKDF (reference sequence). The length of the CDR3 is 13 residues. This CDR3 reads CATSKKLNEKLFF. In nucleotides, the CDR3 is TGTGCCACCAGCAAAAAGCTTAATGAAAAACTGTTTTTT.

Concerning this clone itself: A much larger clonotype is one base distant, so this may be a read error. This rearrangement joins TRBV7-9 to TRBJ2-7; D possibly uses TRBD1 or TRBD2 (5 bases each). The germline V gene encodes CDR1 SEHNR and CDR2 FQNEAQ (reference sequence). The CDR3 runs 14 residues. The V and J ends lost 5 bases and 3 bases respectively, with 14 bases between them. The DNA for the CDR3 is TGTGCCAGCAGCCCCTGGGGGACCGGCTACGAGCAGTACTTC. It codes for CASSPWGTGYEQYF. The full variable domain, rest sourced from reference TRBV7-9 and TRBJ2-7, is DTGVSQNPRHKITKRGQNVTFRCDPISEHNRLYWYRQTLGQGPEFLTYFQNEAQLEKSRLLSDRFSAERPKGSFSTLEIQRTEQGDSAMYLCASSPWGTGYEQYFGPGTRLTVT.

CDR3 in DNA: TGTGCTAGTGGTTTGCCGGCCTGGACTAGAGAGTCAGATACGCAGTATTTT. It translates to CASGLPAWTRESDTQYF. The chain employs TRBV12-5 and TRBJ2-3; 7 nucleotides align to TRBD2. CDR1 and CDR2 (germline): LGHNT, FRNRAP. The CDR3 has 17 amino acids. Unmatched junction bases numbered 12, after V lost 2 bases and J lost 4 bases.

The rearrangement joins TRBV5-8 to TRBJ2-5; 10 nucleotides align to TRBD1. With 0 bases clipped from V and 4 bases from J, the junction kept 3 bases outside the gene matches. Germline-derived CDR1 and CDR2 are SGHTS and YDEGEE. This CDR3 comprises 15 residues. CDR3 bases: TGTGCCAGCAGCTTGGCCGGGACAGGGGTAGAGACCCAGTACTTC. Its translation is CASSLAGTGVETQYF.

The chain links TRBV11-2 to TRBJ2-4; no clear D. CDR1 and CDR2 (germline): SGHAT, FQNNGV. Trimming removed 0 bases from V and 8 bases from J, with 8 bases in between. The CDR3 loop spans 13 amino acids. DNA of the CDR3: TGTGCCAGCAGCTTAGATCGTCTGGACATTCAGTACTTC. This sequence encodes CASSLDRLDIQYF.

Comment on this clone: Other DNA sequences in this specimen translate into the identical CDR3. The chain couples TRBV18 to TRBJ2-2; the D gene is possibly TRBD1 (6 bases). Germline CDR1 is KGHSH and CDR2 is LQKENI. The CDR3 runs to 13 residues. With 3 bases removed from V and 5 bases from J, the gap between germline ends came to 7 bases. For the CDR3, the DNA is TGTGCCAGCTCACCGGGACAAACCGGGGAGCTGTTTTTT. This codes for CASSPGQTGELFF.

This chain connects TRBV5-1 to TRBJ1-3, with D perhaps TRBD1 (6 bases). This CDR3 is 13 amino acids long. Trimming shortened V by 4 bases and J by 6 bases, and 11 bases separated the two germline ends. The germline CDR1 and CDR2 sequences are SGHRS and YFSETQ. CDR3 amino acids: CASSTGGENTIYF. Here the CDR3 DNA reads TGCGCCAGCAGCACGGGGGGCGAAAACACCATATATTTT. Full variable domain (outside the CDR3, taken from reference TRBV5-1 and TRBJ1-3): KAGVTQTPRYLIKTRGQQVTLSCSPISGHRSVSWYQQTPGQGLQFLFEYFSETQRNKGNFPGRFSGRQFSNSRSEMNVSTLELGDSALYLCASSTGGENTIYFGEGSWLTVV.

The V gene is TRBV10-3, the J gene TRBJ2-1, with D perhaps given as TRBD1 or TRBD2 (5 bases each). Germline-derived CDR1 and CDR2 are ENHRY and SYGVKD. Trimming stripped 4 bases from V and 2 bases from J, with 12 bases between. The CDR3 is made up of 15 amino acids. The CDR3 protein is CAISGGTDAYNEQFF. Written as DNA, the CDR3 is TGTGCCATCAGTGGAGGGACCGACGCCTACAATGAGCAGTTCTTC.

V is TRBV5-6 and J is TRBJ2-3; 11 nucleotides match TRBD2. V shed 4 bases and J 0 bases; nucleotides not matched to a gene: 7. The CDR3 runs 17 residues. Germline loops: CDR1 SGHDT, CDR2 YYEEEE. The CDR3 bases are TGTGCCAGCAGCGTGAGGGTAGCGGGAGGGAGCACAGATACGCAGTATTTT. Protein sequence: CASSVRVAGGSTDTQYF.

V and J are TRBV2 and TRBJ1-2, with 11 bases that match TRBD1. The length of the CDR3 is 16 residues. Germline V CDR1 and CDR2: SNHLY, FYNNEI. Trimming cost V 0 bases and J 8 bases; bases outside gene matches: 8. The DNA for the CDR3 is TGTGCCAGCAGTGAAGCGGGGACAGGGGGAGGCGAAGGCTACACCTTC. Protein sequence: CASSEAGTGGGEGYTF.

This chain links TRBV2 with TRBJ2-5; D ambiguous. The V end was cut by 6 bases, the J end by 1 base, with 6 bases between. The germline CDR1 and CDR2 sequences are SNHLY and FYNNEI. CDR3 length: 12 residues. The CDR3 reads CASRRFQETQYF. The CDR3, as DNA: TGTGCCAGCAGACGGTTCCAAGAGACCCAGTACTTC.

This chain connects TRBV30 to TRBJ1-6; 7 positions match TRBD1. The CDR3 extends over 15 amino acids. Germline loops: CDR1 GTSNPN, CDR2 SVGIG (reference sequence). J was trimmed by 3 bases and V by 2 bases; bases with no gene match: 4. The DNA of the CDR3 is TGTGCCTGGAGTCCTGGGACAGTCTATAATTCACCCCTCCACTTT. The encoded protein is CAWSPGTVYNSPLHF.

The chain uses TRBV30 and TRBJ1-6; D possibly corresponds to TRBD1 (6 bases). CDR3 length: 13 residues. Per germline, CDR1 GTSNPN and CDR2 SVGIG (reference sequence). Trimming shortened V by 5 bases and J by 10 bases, and 15 bases separated the two germline ends. In DNA, the CDR3 is TGTGCCTGGTCCCTCCGGGGGCCCTCACCCCTCCACTTT. This encodes CAWSLRGPSPLHF.

In this sample, this clone turned up a few times. V is TRBV6-6 and J is TRBJ1-5, with TRBD1 matching over 9 bases. This CDR3 has 15 residues. V shed 4 bases and J 4 bases; nucleotides not matched to a gene: 5. CDR1 is MNHNY and CDR2 is SVGAGI in the germline V gene (reference sequence). As DNA, the CDR3 is TGTGCCAGCAGTTCGCCACAGGGGGCTAATCAGCCCCAGCATTTT. It yields the protein CASSSPQGANQPQHF.

V usage is TRBV2 and J usage is TRBJ1-2; possible D gene TRBD1, 6 bases. The V and J ends lost 8 bases and 8 bases respectively, with 24 bases between them. The CDR3 has 15 residues. Germline CDR1 reads SNHLY; CDR2 reads FYNNEI. The CDR3 region is CASQTGTPLSEGYTF. CDR3 bases: TGTGCCAGCCAAACAGGGACACCTTTATCGGAAGGCTACACCTTC.

The rearrangement links TRBV28 to TRBJ2-1; 8 bases fit TRBD2. The ends lost 4 bases at V and 3 bases at J; junction bases unmatched: 8. Germline V lookup: CDR1 MDHEN, CDR2 SYDVKM. The CDR3 contains 16 residues. The CDR3 DNA sequence: TGTGCCAGCAGTTCCGGGGGAGCGGGGGTCTACAATGAGCAGTTCTTC. Its protein product is CASSSGGAGVYNEQFF.

The chain couples TRBV6-5 to TRBJ1-1; D is possibly TRBD1 (5 bases). V was trimmed by 0 bases and J by 4 bases, leaving 12 bases between them. CDR3 size: 15 residues. Germline CDR1 reads MNHEY; CDR2 reads SVGAGI. The CDR3 region is CASSYSAGVGTEAFF. The CDR3 DNA reads as TGTGCCAGCAGTTACTCTGCGGGGGTAGGCACTGAAGCTTTCTTT.

J is TRBJ1-3 and V is TRBV19; D unclear. Trimming shortened V by 7 bases and J by 0 bases, and 10 bases separated the two germline ends. Germline assignment: CDR1 LNHDA and CDR2 SQIVND (reference sequence). The CDR3 covers 14 residues. CDR3 in DNA: TGTGCCAGTAAGGATCGGCACTCTGGAAACACCATATATTTT. Its translation: CASKDRHSGNTIYF. Based on the CDR3 plus reference TRBV19 and TRBJ1-3, the full variable domain is DGGITQSPKYLFRKEGQNVTLSCEQNLNHDAMYWYRQDPGQGLRLIYYSQIVNDFQKGDIAEGYSVSREKKESFPLTVTSAQKNPTAFYLCASKDRHSGNTIYFGEGSWLTVV.

V gene TRBV6-6 combines with J gene TRBJ2-5, with D possibly being TRBD2 (6 bases). Trimming removed 6 bases at V and 4 bases at J, with 15 bases between. Germline CDR1 is MNHNY and CDR2 is SVGAGI (reference sequence). The CDR3 is 14 amino acids. The CDR3 loop reads CASRQTGGAETQYF. The DNA for the CDR3 is TGTGCCAGCAGACAAACAGGAGGGGCAGAGACCCAGTACTTC.

This clone was observed a single time. The chain is built from TRBV4-3 and TRBJ1-1; D unclear. CDR3 length: 12 amino acids. The V and J ends lost 0 bases and 6 bases respectively, with 5 bases between them. From germline, CDR1 is LGHNA and CDR2 YSLEER. CDR3 bases: TGCGCCAGCAGCCAAGATCCCTCTGAAGCTTTCTTT. Its translation: CASSQDPSEAFF.

The gene calls are TRBV6-1 and TRBJ2-2; 7 nucleotides agree with TRBD1. The CDR3 is 14 amino acids. The germline V gene encodes CDR1 MNHNS and CDR2 SASEGT. V shed 6 bases and J 5 bases; nucleotides not matched to a gene: 6. CDR3 nucleotides: TGTGCCAGCAGCCTCAGGGGGAATACCGGGGAGCTGTTTTTT. It encodes CASSLRGNTGELFF.

The table lists this clone with a count of one. The chain joins TRBV5-1 to TRBJ1-2, with TRBD1 identical over 8 bases. CDR3 length: 15 residues. Germline V lookup: CDR1 SGHRS, CDR2 YFSETQ. Trimming cost V 5 bases and J 5 bases; bases outside gene matches: 11. The CDR3 bases are TGCGCCAGCAGAATACCGGGACAGGAGGCATATGGCTACACCTTC. Its protein product is CASRIPGQEAYGYTF.

This chain connects TRBV28 to TRBJ2-1, with D perhaps TRBD2 (7 bases). Trimming took 4 bases from V and 0 from J, leaving 13 bases between them. The CDR3 sequence is 16 residues long. CDR1 and CDR2 from the germline V gene are MDHEN and SYDVKM. This CDR3 is CASSWDGGLSYNEQFF. CDR3 bases: TGTGCCAGCAGTTGGGACGGGGGGCTCTCCTACAATGAGCAGTTCTTC. Filled out from reference TRBV28 and TRBJ2-1, the complete variable domain reads DVKVTQSSRYLVKRTGEKVFLECVQDMDHENMFWYRQDPGLGLRLIYFSYDVKMKEKGDIPEGYSVSREKKERFSLILESASTNQTSMYLCASSWDGGLSYNEQFFGPGTRLTVL.

A word on this clone: Other DNA sequences in the sample encode the same CDR3. The CDR3 spells CASSLVPGANTGELFF. The CDR3 DNA follows: TGCGCCAGCAGCTTGGTACCGGGGGCGAACACCGGGGAGCTGTTTTTT. The chain employs TRBV5-1 and TRBJ2-2; D possibly corresponds to TRBD2 (6 bases). The CDR3 totals 16 residues. Germline V lookup: CDR1 SGHRS, CDR2 YFSETQ. V lost 0 bases and J lost 0, with 9 bases in between. The full variable domain, with the rest looked up from reference TRBV5-1 and TRBJ2-2, is KAGVTQTPRYLIKTRGQQVTLSCSPISGHRSVSWYQQTPGQGLQFLFEYFSETQRNKGNFPGRFSGRQFSNSRSEMNVSTLELGDSALYLCASSLVPGANTGELFFGEGSRLTVL.

This rearrangement joins TRBV5-4 to TRBJ2-3; D possibly matches TRBD1 or TRBD2 (6 bases each). Germline V lookup: CDR1 SGHNT, CDR2 YYREEE (reference sequence). Deletions cut 7 bases from V and 1 base from J, with 13 bases between. There are 14 residues in the CDR3. CDR3: CASENGGRTDTQYF. CDR3 sequence (DNA): TGTGCCAGCGAGAATGGGGGGCGCACAGATACGCAGTATTTT.

Turning to this clone: Other nucleotide sequences from this sample produce the same CDR3. This sequence joins TRBV6-5 and TRBJ2-7; 9 positions match TRBD2. Germline CDR1 and CDR2: MNHEY and SVGAGI. J lost 4 bases, V lost 0 bases, and 4 bases had no gene match. The CDR3 has 15 residues. CDR3 residues: CASSYSAGGPYEQYF. The CDR3 DNA reads as TGTGCCAGCAGTTACTCCGCGGGAGGGCCGTACGAGCAGTACTTC.

The rearrangement links TRBV4-3 to TRBJ1-2; possible D gene TRBD1, 6 bases. The V end lost 4 bases, the J end lost 4 bases, and 13 bases lay between the germline ends. This CDR3 comprises 14 residues. CDR1 LGHNA and CDR2 YSLEER come from the germline V gene. For the CDR3, the DNA is TGCGCCAGCAGCCCGACAGGATTTCTCTATGGCTACACCTTC. This encodes CASSPTGFLYGYTF.

The rearrangement joins TRBV4-3 to TRBJ1-2, with TRBD1 matching over 10 bases. This CDR3 is built from 15 residues. Germline-derived CDR1 and CDR2 are LGHNA and YSLEER. Losses at the gene ends were 1 base for V and 7 bases for J; bases not matched to a gene: 6. DNA of the CDR3: TGCGCCAGCAGCCAAGGCAGGACAGGGGGAAGTGGCTACACCTTC. Protein: CASSQGRTGGSGYTF.

The chain has TRBV5-1 and TRBJ2-5; TRBD2 agrees at 9 bases. The J segment lost 5 bases and the V segment lost 4 bases, leaving 9 bases of the junction unmatched. CDR3 size: 15 residues. Germline lookup yields CDR1 SGHRS and CDR2 YFSETQ. Here the CDR3 DNA reads TGCGCCAGCAGCCCTCTTAGCGGGGGAGGGGAGACCCAGTACTTC. As protein: CASSPLSGGGETQYF.